Described below is a single T cell receptor beta chain sequence and its context. CDR1 and CDR2 (germline): KGHDR, SFDVKD. The CDR3 is 15 amino acids. The V and J ends lost 4 bases and 5 bases, in that order; junction bases with no gene match: 9. The data stem from a study of blood T cell repertoires in COVID-19. Authors' processing steps: Amplification with reference gene primers provided the estimates of nucleated cell counts. The data were produced by immunoSEQ multiplex PCR, yet TCRdb's version contains in-frame clones alone and is incomplete. V and J calls and clone size are given by that table; D and trimming were obtained from the DNA. The table records about 120,000 clones, approximately 88% of them present only once.

This TCR derives from a man in his forties or fifties with acute or convalescent COVID-19. Sequenced input: peripheral blood. This chain connects TRBV24-1 to TRBJ1-1, with 7 bases identical to TRBD1. The DNA for the CDR3 is TGTGCCACCAGTGACACGACAGGGCCCGATACTGAAGCTTTCTTT. This codes for CATSDTTGPDTEAFF.